The following is a T cell receptor beta chain sequence with its context. Its antigen remains unknown. This entry comes from a study of cytomegalovirus exposure and HLA in healthy donors. Findings of the study overall: Overall, roughly 160 TCR beta chains were annotated as cytomegalovirus-associated.

V lost 2 bases and J lost 12, with 14 bases in between. This CDR3 has 14 residues. CDR1 is LNHDA and CDR2 is SQIVND in the germline V gene (reference sequence). Some clones are missing from TCRdb's copy, which holds only in-frame ones; the method was immunoSEQ multiplex PCR. In the table there are around 400,000 clones, approximately 90% of which are singletons. The source material was PBMCs. This receptor was obtained from a woman aged 18-35 years in good health and CMV-seronegative. The chain recombines TRBV19 with TRBJ1-6; no reliable D call. CDR3 sequence reads: CASSILSRLEPLHF. CDR3 DNA: TGTGCCAGTAGTATATTGAGCCGACTTGAACCCCTCCACTTT.